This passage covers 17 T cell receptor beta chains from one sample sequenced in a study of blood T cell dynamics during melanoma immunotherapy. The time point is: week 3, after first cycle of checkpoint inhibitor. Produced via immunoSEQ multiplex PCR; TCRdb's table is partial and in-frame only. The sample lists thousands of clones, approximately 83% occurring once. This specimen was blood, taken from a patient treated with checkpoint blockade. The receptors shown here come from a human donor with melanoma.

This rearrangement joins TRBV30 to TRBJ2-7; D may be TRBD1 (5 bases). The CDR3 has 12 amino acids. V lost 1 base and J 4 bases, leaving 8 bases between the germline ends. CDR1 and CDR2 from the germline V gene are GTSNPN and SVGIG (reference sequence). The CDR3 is CAWSGRVYEQYF. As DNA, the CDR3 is TGTGCCTGGAGTGGCAGGGTTTACGAGCAGTACTTC. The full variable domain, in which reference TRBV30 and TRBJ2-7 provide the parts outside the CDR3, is SQTIHQWPATLVQPVGSPLSLECTVEGTSNPNLYWYRQAAGRGLQLLFYSVGIGQISSEVPQNLSASRPQDRQFILSSKKLLLSDSGFYLCAWSGRVYEQYFGPGTRLTVT.

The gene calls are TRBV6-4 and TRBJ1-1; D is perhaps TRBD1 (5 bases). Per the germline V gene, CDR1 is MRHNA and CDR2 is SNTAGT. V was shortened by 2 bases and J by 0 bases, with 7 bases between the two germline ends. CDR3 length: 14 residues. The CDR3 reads CASSDPGLNTEAFF. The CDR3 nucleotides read TGTGCCAGCAGTGACCCAGGGTTGAACACTGAAGCTTTCTTT.

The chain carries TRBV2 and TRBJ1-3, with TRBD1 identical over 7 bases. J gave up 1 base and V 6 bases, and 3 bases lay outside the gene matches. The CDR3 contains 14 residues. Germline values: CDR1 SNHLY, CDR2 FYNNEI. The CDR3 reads CASSATGSGNTIYF. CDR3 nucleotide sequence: TGTGCCAGCAGCGCGACAGGGTCTGGAAACACCATATATTTT.

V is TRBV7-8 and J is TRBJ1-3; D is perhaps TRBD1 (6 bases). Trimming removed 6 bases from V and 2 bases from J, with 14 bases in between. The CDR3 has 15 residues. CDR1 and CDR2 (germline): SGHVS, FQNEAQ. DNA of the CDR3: TGTGCCAGCAGTTCCACAGGGAGAGCTGGAAACACCATATATTTT. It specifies CASSSTGRAGNTIYF.

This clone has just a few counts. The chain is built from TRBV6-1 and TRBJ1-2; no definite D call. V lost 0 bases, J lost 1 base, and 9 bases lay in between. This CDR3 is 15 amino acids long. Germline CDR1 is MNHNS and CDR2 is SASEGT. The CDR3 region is CASSEAGSINYGYTF. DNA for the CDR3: TGTGCCAGCAGTGAAGCGGGCAGCATTAACTATGGCTACACCTTC.

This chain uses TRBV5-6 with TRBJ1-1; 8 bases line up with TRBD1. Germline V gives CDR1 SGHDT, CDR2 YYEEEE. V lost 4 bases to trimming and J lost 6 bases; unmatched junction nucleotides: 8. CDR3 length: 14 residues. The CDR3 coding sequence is TGTGCCAGCAGCCCCAGGGGGCGGAGGTCTGAAGCTTTCTTT. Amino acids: CASSPRGRRSEAFF.

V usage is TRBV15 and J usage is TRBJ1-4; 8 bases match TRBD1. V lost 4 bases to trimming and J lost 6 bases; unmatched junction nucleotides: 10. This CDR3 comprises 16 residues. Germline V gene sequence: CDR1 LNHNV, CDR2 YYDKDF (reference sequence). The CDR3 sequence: CATSMKGQGRHEKLFF. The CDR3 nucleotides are TGTGCCACCAGCATGAAAGGACAGGGTAGGCATGAAAAACTGTTTTTT.

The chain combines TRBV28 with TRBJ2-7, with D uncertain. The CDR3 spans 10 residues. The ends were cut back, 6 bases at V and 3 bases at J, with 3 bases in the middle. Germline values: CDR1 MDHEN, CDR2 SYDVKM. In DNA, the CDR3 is TGTGCCAGCAGACGCTACGAGCAGTACTTC. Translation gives CASRRYEQYF.

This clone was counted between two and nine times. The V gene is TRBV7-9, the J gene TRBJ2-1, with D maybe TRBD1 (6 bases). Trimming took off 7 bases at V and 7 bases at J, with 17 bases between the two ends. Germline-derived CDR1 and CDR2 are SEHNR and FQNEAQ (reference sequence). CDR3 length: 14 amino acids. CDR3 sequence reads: CASTGTKGWNEQFF. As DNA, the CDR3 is TGTGCCAGCACCGGGACAAAGGGGTGGAATGAGCAGTTCTTC.

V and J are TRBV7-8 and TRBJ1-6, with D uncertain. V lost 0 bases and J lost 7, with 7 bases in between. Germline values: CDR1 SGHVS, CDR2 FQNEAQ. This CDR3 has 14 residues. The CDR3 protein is CASSLAGRNSPLHF. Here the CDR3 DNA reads TGTGCCAGCAGCTTAGCCGGCCGAAATTCACCCCTCCACTTT.

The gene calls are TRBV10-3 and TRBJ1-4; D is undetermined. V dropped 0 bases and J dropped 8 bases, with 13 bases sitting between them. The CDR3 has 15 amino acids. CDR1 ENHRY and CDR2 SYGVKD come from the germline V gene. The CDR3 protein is CAISESGSLGEKLFF. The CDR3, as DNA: TGTGCCATCAGTGAGTCGGGCAGCCTAGGGGAAAAACTGTTTTTT.

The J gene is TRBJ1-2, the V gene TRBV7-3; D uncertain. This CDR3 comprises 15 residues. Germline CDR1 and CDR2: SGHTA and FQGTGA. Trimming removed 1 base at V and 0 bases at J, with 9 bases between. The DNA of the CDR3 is TGTGCCAGCAGCTTAAACAGCCAGACTAACTATGGCTACACCTTC. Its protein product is CASSLNSQTNYGYTF.

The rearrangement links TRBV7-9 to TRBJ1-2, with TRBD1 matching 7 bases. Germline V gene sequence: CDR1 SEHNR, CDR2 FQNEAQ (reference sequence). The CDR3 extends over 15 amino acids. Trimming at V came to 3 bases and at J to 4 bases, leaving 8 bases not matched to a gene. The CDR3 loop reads CASSFGAGGGYGYTF. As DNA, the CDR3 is TGTGCCAGCAGCTTTGGGGCAGGGGGTGGCTATGGCTACACCTTC.

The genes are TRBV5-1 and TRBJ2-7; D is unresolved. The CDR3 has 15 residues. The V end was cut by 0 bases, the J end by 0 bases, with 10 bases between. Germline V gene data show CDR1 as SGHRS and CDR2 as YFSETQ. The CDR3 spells CASSLAFSSSYEQYF. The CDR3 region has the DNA TGCGCCAGCAGCTTGGCGTTCAGTAGCTCCTACGAGCAGTACTTC.

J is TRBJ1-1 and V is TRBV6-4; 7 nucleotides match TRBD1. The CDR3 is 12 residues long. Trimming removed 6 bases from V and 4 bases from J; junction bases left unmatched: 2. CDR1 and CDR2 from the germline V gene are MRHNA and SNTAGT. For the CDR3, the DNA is TGTGCCAGCAGGCAGGGGGGCACTGAAGCTTTCTTT. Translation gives CASRQGGTEAFF.

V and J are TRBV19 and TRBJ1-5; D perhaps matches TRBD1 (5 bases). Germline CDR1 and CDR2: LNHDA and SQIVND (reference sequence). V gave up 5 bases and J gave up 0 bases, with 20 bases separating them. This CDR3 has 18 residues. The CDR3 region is CASSPRDPRPNSNQPQHF. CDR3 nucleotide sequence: TGTGCCAGTAGTCCACGGGACCCGAGACCGAATAGCAATCAGCCCCAGCATTTT.

The CDR3 loop is CATSPDSSYEQYF. CDR3 DNA: TGTGCCACCTCCCCCGACAGCTCCTACGAGCAGTACTTC. This sequence joins TRBV7-9 and TRBJ2-7; tentative D call: TRBD1 (5 bases). The CDR3 totals 13 residues. Trimming removed 10 bases at V and 0 bases at J, with 13 bases between. Germline CDR1 and CDR2: SEHNR and FQNEAQ (reference sequence).